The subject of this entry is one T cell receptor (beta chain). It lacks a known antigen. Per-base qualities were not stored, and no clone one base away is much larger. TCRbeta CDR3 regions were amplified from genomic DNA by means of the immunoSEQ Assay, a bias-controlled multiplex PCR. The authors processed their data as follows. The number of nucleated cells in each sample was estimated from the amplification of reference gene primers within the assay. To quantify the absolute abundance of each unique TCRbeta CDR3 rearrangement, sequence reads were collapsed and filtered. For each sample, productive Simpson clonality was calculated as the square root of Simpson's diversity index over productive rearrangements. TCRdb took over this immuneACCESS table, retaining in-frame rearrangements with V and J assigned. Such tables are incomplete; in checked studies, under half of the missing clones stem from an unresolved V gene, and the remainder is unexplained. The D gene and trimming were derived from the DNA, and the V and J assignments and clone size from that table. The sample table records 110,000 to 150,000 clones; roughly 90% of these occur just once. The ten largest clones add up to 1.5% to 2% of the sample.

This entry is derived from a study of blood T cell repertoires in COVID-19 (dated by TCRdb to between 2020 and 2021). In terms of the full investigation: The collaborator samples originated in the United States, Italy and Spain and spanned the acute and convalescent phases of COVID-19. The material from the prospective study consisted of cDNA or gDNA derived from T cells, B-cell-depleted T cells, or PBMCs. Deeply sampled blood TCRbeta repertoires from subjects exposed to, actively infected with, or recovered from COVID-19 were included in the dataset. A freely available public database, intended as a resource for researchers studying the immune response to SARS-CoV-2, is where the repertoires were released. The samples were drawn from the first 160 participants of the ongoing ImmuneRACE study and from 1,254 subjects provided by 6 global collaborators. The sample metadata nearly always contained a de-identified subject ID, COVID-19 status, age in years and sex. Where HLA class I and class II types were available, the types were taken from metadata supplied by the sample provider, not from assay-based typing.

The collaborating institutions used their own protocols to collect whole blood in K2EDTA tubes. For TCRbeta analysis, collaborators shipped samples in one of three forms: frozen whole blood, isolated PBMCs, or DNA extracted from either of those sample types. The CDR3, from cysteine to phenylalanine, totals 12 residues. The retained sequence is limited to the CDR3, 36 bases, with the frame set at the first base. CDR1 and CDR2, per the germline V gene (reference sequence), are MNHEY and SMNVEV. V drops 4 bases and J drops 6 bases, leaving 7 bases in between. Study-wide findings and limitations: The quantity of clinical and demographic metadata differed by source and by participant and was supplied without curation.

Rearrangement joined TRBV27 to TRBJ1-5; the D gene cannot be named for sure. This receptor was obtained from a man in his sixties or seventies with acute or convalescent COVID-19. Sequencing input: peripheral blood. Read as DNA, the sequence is TGTGCCAGCAGTTCGGGTGTTCAGCCCCAGCATTTT. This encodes CASSSGVQPQHF.